This passage covers 29 T cell receptor beta chains from one sample sequenced in a study of T cell changes during pregnancy in multiple sclerosis (dated by TCRdb to the late 2010s). The receptor library was made with the immunoSEQ multiplex PCR assay. Here the immuneACCESS table is served through TCRdb, limited to in-frame sequences with V and J called. Missing clones are a known gap in these copies; in checked studies unresolved V genes cover under half, and the rest lacks a known reason. The sample table holds 75,000 to 90,000 clones, of which around 94% were seen once. 0.21% of the sample goes to the ten largest clones. This material consisted of CD4+ T cells from peripheral blood mononuclear cells, taken before pregnancy. The receptors derive from a female donor with multiple sclerosis, enrolled in a pregnancy study.

CDR3 sequence reads: CASSSLLAEVTYEQYF. CDR3 DNA sequence: TGTGCCAGCAGTTCGTTACTAGCGGAGGTAACCTACGAGCAGTACTTC. The chain is built from TRBV6-6 and TRBJ2-7; 8 nucleotides agree with TRBD2. The V segment lost 4 bases and the J segment 2 bases; nucleotides outside the gene matches: 10. The CDR3 totals 16 residues. Germline V gene lookup returns CDR1 MNHNY and CDR2 SVGAGI (reference sequence).

The chain has TRBV7-6 and TRBJ2-5; a weak D match, TRBD1 (6 bases). The V gene lost 3 bases and the J gene lost 4 bases, with 18 bases spanning the gap. CDR1 is SGHVS and CDR2 is FNYEAQ in the germline V gene. The CDR3 is made up of 16 amino acids. CDR3 sequence reads: CASSFPQPGRGETQYF. The CDR3 coding sequence is TGTGCCAGCAGCTTCCCACAACCCGGCAGGGGAGAGACCCAGTACTTC.

This chain connects TRBV6-5 to TRBJ1-4, with D possibly TRBD1 on 5 matching bases. Germline-derived CDR1 and CDR2 are MNHEY and SVGAGI. Trimming cost V 3 bases and J 12 bases, with 14 bases left between them. The CDR3 sequence is 13 residues long. The CDR3 region has the DNA TGTGCCAGCAGTTATGGGGCTAGGGCTGAACTGTTTTTT. It encodes CASSYGARAELFF.

The gene calls are TRBV7-3 and TRBJ2-7, with D possibly matching TRBD2 (6 bases). The CDR3 covers 15 residues. V was cut by 5 bases and J by 0 bases, with 14 bases left in between. Germline CDR1 and CDR2: SGHTA and FQGTGA. CDR3 in amino acids: CASSALGGFSYEQYF. The CDR3 DNA reads TGTGCCAGCAGCGCCCTCGGGGGATTCTCCTACGAGCAGTACTTC.

This sequence joins TRBV5-1 and TRBJ1-1, with TRBD1 matching 7 bases. Germline V CDR1 and CDR2: SGHRS, YFSETQ. This CDR3 is built from 14 residues. The trim removed 3 bases at V and 2 bases at J, leaving 4 bases unmatched. This CDR3 reads CASSWGDRNTEAFF. The DNA for the CDR3 is TGCGCCAGCAGCTGGGGGGACAGAAACACTGAAGCTTTCTTT.

CDR3 sequence (DNA): TGTGCCAGCAGTGATTTGGGACAGGGTAGTCCCGGGGAGCTGTTTTTT. This encodes CASSDLGQGSPGELFF. The rearrangement uses TRBV25-1 and TRBJ2-2, with 9 positions matching TRBD1. Germline CDR1 is MGHDK and CDR2 is SYGVNS. The trim removed 3 bases at V and 6 bases at J, leaving 8 bases unmatched. The CDR3 length is 16 residues.

This chain uses TRBV7-9 with TRBJ2-1, with 9 positions matching TRBD2. Trimming at V came to 5 bases and at J to 0 bases, leaving 2 bases not matched to a gene. The germline V gene encodes CDR1 SEHNR and CDR2 FQNEAQ (reference sequence). The CDR3 extends over 15 amino acids. The CDR3 reads CASSLSGSSYNEQFF. As DNA, the CDR3 is TGTGCCAGCAGCCTTAGCGGGAGCTCCTACAATGAGCAGTTCTTC.

This chain joins TRBV6-1 and TRBJ2-5; maybe TRBD2 (5 bases). Per germline, CDR1 MNHNS and CDR2 SASEGT. Trimming pared 3 bases from V and 0 bases from J, leaving 14 bases between. This CDR3 has 16 amino acids. The CDR3 loop is CASSDGSFGYQETQYF. The CDR3 coding sequence is TGTGCCAGCAGTGATGGGAGCTTTGGGTACCAAGAGACCCAGTACTTC.

This chain links TRBV30 with TRBJ2-5; no firm D call. This CDR3 comprises 14 residues. Germline assignment: CDR1 GTSNPN and CDR2 SVGIG (reference sequence). Deletions cut 5 bases from V and 1 base from J, with 14 bases between. DNA for the CDR3: TGTGCCTGGCTAGGTCAACCGGCCCAAGAGACCCAGTACTTC. Protein product: CAWLGQPAQETQYF.

The CDR3: CASSLDSGTGLDGYTF. In DNA form, the CDR3 reads TGTGCCAGCAGCTTAGACTCCGGGACAGGGCTCGATGGCTACACCTTC. The V call is TRBV7-9, the J call TRBJ1-2, with TRBD1 matching 9 bases. J was trimmed by 6 bases and V by 1 base; bases with no gene match: 9. CDR1 SEHNR and CDR2 FQNEAQ come from the germline V gene (reference sequence). The CDR3 spans 16 residues.

Only one count was recorded for this clone. The CDR3 DNA sequence: TGCGCCAGCACCGCGGACGGGAGGGAGACCCAGTACTTC. Translated: CASTADGRETQYF. The chain couples TRBV10-2 to TRBJ2-5; TRBD2 aligns across 7 bases. V dropped 7 bases and J dropped 5; count of bases not matched to a gene: 7. CDR3 length equals 13 residues. Germline-derived CDR1 and CDR2 are WSHSY and SAAADI.

Worth noting for this clone: Additional DNA sequences in this sample encode the identical CDR3. This chain uses TRBV7-2 with TRBJ1-4, with TRBD1 matching over 8 bases. This CDR3 is built from 14 residues. CDR1 SGHTA and CDR2 FQGNSA come from the germline V gene. V lost 5 bases to trimming and J lost 7 bases; unmatched junction nucleotides: 6. The CDR3 region is CASSLRTGSEKLFF. CDR3 DNA: TGTGCCAGCAGCCTCCGGACAGGGAGTGAAAAACTGTTTTTT. The variable domain in full, completed from reference TRBV7-2 and TRBJ1-4, reads GAGVSQSPSNKVTEKGKDVELRCDPISGHTALYWYRQSLGQGLEFLIYFQGNSAPDKSGLPSDRFSAERTGGSVSTLTIQRTQQEDSAVYLCASSLRTGSEKLFFGSGTQLSVL.

This chain links TRBV13 with TRBJ2-3; the match to TRBD2 covers 10 bases. The trim removed 5 bases at V and 4 bases at J, leaving 18 bases unmatched. The length of the CDR3 is 19 residues. Per the germline V gene, CDR1 is PRHDT and CDR2 is FYEKMQ (reference sequence). As DNA, the CDR3 is TGTGCCAGCAGCCCCAGATTTCTAGCGGGAGTGTATCGTGCAGATACGCAGTATTTT. As protein: CASSPRFLAGVYRADTQYF. Based on the CDR3 plus reference TRBV13 and TRBJ2-3, the full variable domain is AAGVIQSPRHLIKEKRETATLKCYPIPRHDTVYWYQQGPGQDPQFLISFYEKMQSDKGSIPDRFSAQQFSDYHSELNMSSLELGDSALYFCASSPRFLAGVYRADTQYFGPGTRLTVL.

The chain couples TRBV2 to TRBJ1-1; TRBD1 matches at 8 bases. The CDR3 runs to 15 residues. V lost 4 bases to trimming and J lost 5 bases; unmatched junction nucleotides: 9. CDR1 is SNHLY and CDR2 is FYNNEI in the germline V gene. CDR3 loop: CASSVHQGALTEAFF. DNA for the CDR3: TGTGCCAGCAGTGTTCATCAGGGGGCTCTTACTGAAGCTTTCTTT. The variable domain in full, with the rest retrieved from reference TRBV2 and TRBJ1-1, is EPEVTQTPSHQVTQMGQEVILRCVPISNHLYFYWYRQILGQKVEFLVSFYNNEISEKSEIFDDQFSVERPDGSNFTLKIRSTKLEDSAMYFCASSVHQGALTEAFFGQGTRLTVV.

This rearrangement joins TRBV5-1 to TRBJ1-1, with D tentatively TRBD1 (6 bases). The CDR3 is 16 amino acids. V shed 4 bases and J shed 1 base, with 17 bases lying between them. Germline lookup yields CDR1 SGHRS and CDR2 YFSETQ. CDR3 coding DNA: TGCGCCAGCAGCAGGGGCCACGGGGGGGCGAACACTGAAGCTTTCTTT. Amino acids: CASSRGHGGANTEAFF. The complete variable domain, with remaining parts taken from reference TRBV5-1 and TRBJ1-1, reads KAGVTQTPRYLIKTRGQQVTLSCSPISGHRSVSWYQQTPGQGLQFLFEYFSETQRNKGNFPGRFSGRQFSNSRSEMNVSTLELGDSALYLCASSRGHGGANTEAFFGQGTRLTVV.

V and J are TRBV10-3 and TRBJ1-1; D ambiguous. The V end lost 8 bases, the J end lost 5 bases, and 9 bases lay between the germline ends. This CDR3 contains 11 residues. Germline CDR1 ENHRY, CDR2 SYGVKD. The CDR3 region is CAIRGGTEAFF. DNA of the CDR3: TGTGCCATCCGGGGAGGAACTGAAGCTTTCTTT.

CDR3 in amino acids: CASRRAAVNTGELFF. The CDR3 nucleotides are TGTGCCAGCCGGAGAGCGGCAGTGAACACCGGGGAGCTGTTTTTT. The chain couples TRBV6-1 to TRBJ2-2; tentative D call: TRBD2 (5 bases). Germline lookup yields CDR1 MNHNS and CDR2 SASEGT. The V gene lost 8 bases and the J gene lost 1 base, with 14 bases spanning the gap. The CDR3 has 15 amino acids.

The chain carries TRBV29-1 and TRBJ2-1; the D gene is possibly TRBD2 (6 bases). The CDR3 is made up of 12 amino acids. Per the germline V gene, CDR1 is SQVTM and CDR2 is ANQGSEA. Trimming left V 6 bases short and J 5 bases short, with 11 bases between. Here the CDR3 reads CSVRETNNEQFF. CDR3 in DNA: TGCAGCGTCCGGGAGACCAACAATGAGCAGTTCTTC.

The chain links TRBV9 to TRBJ2-7, with D maybe TRBD2 (5 bases). The germline V and J ends were trimmed by 3 bases and 6 bases, with 13 bases remaining between them. The CDR3 has 13 amino acids. Germline V gives CDR1 SGDLS, CDR2 YYNGEE. CDR3 DNA sequence: TGTGCCAGCAGCGCAACTCTAGCAGGCGAGCAGTACTTC. Its protein is CASSATLAGEQYF.

This clone came up a few times. The V and J genes are TRBV4-1 and TRBJ1-3; D gene uncertain. This CDR3 comprises 15 residues. Deletions cut 1 base from V and 0 bases from J, with 7 bases between. Germline-derived CDR1 and CDR2 are MGHRA and YSYEKL. The CDR3 is CASSQVQRSGNTIYF. CDR3 coding DNA: TGCGCCAGCAGCCAAGTTCAGCGCTCTGGAAACACCATATATTTT.

The rearrangement uses TRBV15 and TRBJ1-1; TRBD1 matches at 11 bases. V shed 2 bases, J shed 5 bases, and the junction held 7 bases outside the gene matches. The CDR3 is made up of 16 amino acids. The germline V gene encodes CDR1 LNHNV and CDR2 YYDKDF (reference sequence). DNA for the CDR3: TGTGCCACCAGCAGACCCTGGGGACAGGGGGGGACTGAAGCTTTCTTT. This sequence encodes CATSRPWGQGGTEAFF. Supplemented by reference TRBV15 and TRBJ1-1, the full variable domain reads DAMVIQNPRYQVTQFGKPVTLSCSQTLNHNVMYWYQQKSSQAPKLLFHYYDKDFNNEADTPDNFQSRRPNTSFCFLDIRSPGLGDTAMYLCATSRPWGQGGTEAFFGQGTRLTVV.

The rearrangement links TRBV5-1 to TRBJ2-2; possible D gene TRBD2, 5 bases. Trimming pared 0 bases from V and 1 base from J, leaving 7 bases between. Germline CDR1 is SGHRS and CDR2 is YFSETQ. CDR3 length equals 15 residues. CDR3 in DNA: TGCGCCAGCAGCTTGGACGGAGGGAACACCGGGGAGCTGTTTTTT. Its translation: CASSLDGGNTGELFF.

This clone was observed once. The V and J genes are TRBV27 and TRBJ2-2; 7 positions match TRBD2. Germline CDR1 and CDR2: MNHEY and SMNVEV (reference sequence). The trim removed 6 bases at V and 2 bases at J, leaving 18 bases unmatched. This CDR3 has 19 residues. For the CDR3, the DNA is TGTGCCAGCAGCATGGGAGGAGCGGGACTACTAGATAACACCGGGGAGCTGTTTTTT. Translating gives CASSMGGAGLLDNTGELFF.

The genes are TRBV19 and TRBJ1-1, with D perhaps matching TRBD1 (6 bases). Germline lookup yields CDR1 LNHDA and CDR2 SQIVND (reference sequence). Trimming removed 8 bases from V and 5 bases from J, with 9 bases in between. There are 11 residues in the CDR3. The CDR3 reads CASYRDTEAFF. The CDR3 nucleotides read TGTGCCAGTTACAGGGATACTGAAGCTTTCTTT.

The rearrangement joins TRBV10-2 to TRBJ2-7, with 8 bases lining up with TRBD2. The CDR3 is 13 amino acids. CDR1 is WSHSY and CDR2 is SAAADI in the germline V gene. With V trimmed by 2 bases and J by 13 bases, 10 bases remained unmatched. This CDR3 is CASSEAVAGTTYF. Here the CDR3 DNA reads TGCGCCAGCAGTGAGGCGGTAGCGGGAACCACCTACTTC.

In this sample, this clone turned up once. The chain combines TRBV29-1 with TRBJ2-3; 9 bases are a match to TRBD1. The germline V gene has CDR1 SQVTM and CDR2 ANQGSEA. After removal of 4 bases from V and 3 bases from J, the junction contained 2 bases not matched to a gene. There are 13 residues in the CDR3. CDR3 coding DNA: TGCAGCGTTGCTGGACAGGGGACAGATACGCAGTATTTT. It translates to CSVAGQGTDTQYF.

V gene TRBV29-1 combines with J gene TRBJ1-3; TRBD1 matches at 7 bases. V was clipped by 3 bases and J by 1 base; unmatched bases: 3. There are 14 residues in the CDR3. Germline V lookup: CDR1 SQVTM, CDR2 ANQGSEA. CDR3 in amino acids: CSVDKGASGNTIYF. The CDR3 region has the DNA TGCAGCGTTGATAAGGGGGCATCTGGAAACACCATATATTTT. Full variable domain (rest looked up from reference TRBV29-1 and TRBJ1-3): SAVISQKPSRDICQRGTSLTIQCQVDSQVTMMFWYRQQPGQSLTLIATANQGSEATYESGFVIDKFPISRPNLTFSTLTVSNMSPEDSSIYLCSVDKGASGNTIYFGEGSWLTVV.

The chain uses TRBV10-3 and TRBJ2-7; the D gene is possibly TRBD1 (6 bases). Germline V gives CDR1 ENHRY, CDR2 SYGVKD. The V end lost 6 bases, the J end lost 0 bases, and 12 bases lay between the germline ends. The CDR3 is made up of 14 amino acids. CDR3 protein: CAIRPGHLSYEQYF. As DNA, the CDR3 is TGTGCCATCAGGCCGGGACACCTCTCCTACGAGCAGTACTTC.

This chain uses TRBV19 with TRBJ2-2, with a tentative D call TRBD1 (6 bases). The CDR3 is made up of 16 amino acids. V lost 6 bases and J 2 bases, leaving 16 bases between the germline ends. Germline assignment: CDR1 LNHDA and CDR2 SQIVND (reference sequence). The DNA of the CDR3 is TGTGCCAGTAGAAACGGGGCAGGGGTCAACACCGGGGAGCTGTTTTTT. Its translation: CASRNGAGVNTGELFF. Drawing the rest from reference TRBV19 and TRBJ2-2, the complete variable domain is DGGITQSPKYLFRKEGQNVTLSCEQNLNHDAMYWYRQDPGQGLRLIYYSQIVNDFQKGDIAEGYSVSREKKESFPLTVTSAQKNPTAFYLCASRNGAGVNTGELFFGEGSRLTVL.